This TCR beta chain was profiled in a study of blood T cell repertoires in COVID-19. J was trimmed by 5 bases and V by 4 bases; bases with no gene match: 10. CDR3 length: 15 amino acids. Germline values: CDR1 SGHRS, CDR2 YFSETQ. Libraries were prepared by immunoSEQ multiplex PCR; TCRdb keeps only in-frame clonotypes and omits some of them. Of almost 300,000 clones listed, under 90% are singletons. The chain employs TRBV5-1 and TRBJ1-2; 8 bases match TRBD1. The sample taken for sequencing was peripheral blood. The source of this sequence is a woman in her 30s with COVID-19, enrolled during active disease. The chain's CDR3 is CASSPRGDRIYGYTF. The CDR3 DNA reads TGCGCCAGCAGCCCTCGGGGGGACAGGATATATGGCTACACCTTC.